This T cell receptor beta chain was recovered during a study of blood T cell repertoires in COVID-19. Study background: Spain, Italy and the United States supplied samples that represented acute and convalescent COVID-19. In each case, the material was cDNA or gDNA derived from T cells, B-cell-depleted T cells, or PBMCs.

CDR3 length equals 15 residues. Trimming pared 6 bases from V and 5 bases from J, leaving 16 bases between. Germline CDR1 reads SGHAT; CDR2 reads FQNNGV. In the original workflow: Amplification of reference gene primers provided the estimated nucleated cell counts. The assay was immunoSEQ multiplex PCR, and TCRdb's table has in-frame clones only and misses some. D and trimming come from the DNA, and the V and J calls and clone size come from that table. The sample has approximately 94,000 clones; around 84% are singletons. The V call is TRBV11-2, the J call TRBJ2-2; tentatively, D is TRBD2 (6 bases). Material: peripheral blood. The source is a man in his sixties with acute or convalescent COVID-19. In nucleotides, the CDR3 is TGTGCCAGCAGTCAAGAGGAGGGTCGAACCGGGGAGCTGTTTTTT. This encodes CASSQEEGRTGELFF.